This entry describes one T cell receptor (beta chain). Its binding antigen is unknown. The data were taken from a study of T cells expressing NK-cell markers (dated by TCRdb to 2018 to 2021). In the study overall: In sorted CD3+CD56+NKG2C+, CD3+CD56+NKG2C- and CD3+CD56-NKG2C+ T-cell subsets from several donors, TCR beta-chain repertoires were profiled. Of the eight sequenced donors, seven were found to be HCMV-seropositive and one was found to be HCMV-seronegative. Randomly selected healthy volunteers, three men and five women, were used as the eight sequenced donors. Sequencing of the libraries produced 2 x 150 bp reads on Illumina HiSeq 2000/2500, MiSeq or NextSeq. General study outcomes and caveats: For about 6 donors, the dominant CD3+CD56+NKG2C+ clonotypes were among the top 10 CD8+ clonotypes and accounted for roughly 1.0-8% of CD8+ T cells. Those dominant clonotypes were again the most abundant among CD3+CD56-NKG2C+ cells in several donors, at about 28.3-60.1%. Whether the expanded NKG2C-expressing T cell clones were specific for HCMV antigens was left unclear.

Sequenced on an Illumina HiSeq 2000. TCR beta cDNA libraries were made by 5'RACE template switching that added a universal primer site and unique molecular identifiers. Synthesis of cDNA was primed from the TCR beta constant segment and was followed by two consecutive PCR amplification steps. On the study's bioinformatics: MIGEC was used to demultiplex reads and group the reads by UMI, and MiTCR was used to assemble and quantify clonotypes. To remove erroneous sequences, TCR cDNA sequences were retained only when supported by two or more reads. Downstream repertoire analysis used the tcR package, and clonotypes were matched across fractions by CDR3 nucleotide sequence plus V segment. Antigen specificity was annotated against VDJdb with VDJmatch, allowing one amino acid substitution in CDR3. Following TCRdb reprocessing, every CDR3 protein sequence forms one entry, and DNA is not provided. TCRdb's processing, not the authors', yielded these V and J calls. The table for this sample shows over 120,000 distinct CDR3 sequences. The ten largest clones take up 10% to 15% of the sample.

To determine HCMV serostatus, a commercial ELISA kit was used to detect HCMV-specific IgG in serum. Ficoll density gradient centrifugation was used to isolate peripheral blood mononuclear cells from blood. Reading from cysteine to phenylalanine, the CDR3 counts 14 amino acids. This entry has no DNA. The germline V gene specifies ENHRY as CDR1 and SYGVKD as CDR2. The receptor's source is a man younger than 30 in good health. Donor details come from another sample of the same person, matched by shared clones. The receptor chain draws on TRBV10-3 and TRBJ1-3; TCRdb's D gene call, TRBD1, goes unchecked for lack of DNA. Sequencing input: blood T cells: a sorted CD56 or NKG2C T cell subset, CD4+ or CD8+ T cells, or bulk PBMC T cells (not recorded which). The CDR3 region reads CAISDPAGGNTIYF.